This T cell receptor (beta chain) was observed in a study of naive and memory T cell subsets. After the first PCR, alpha and beta chain libraries were processed separately. After removal of 2 bases from V and 2 bases from J, the junction contained 8 bases not matched to a gene. This CDR3 is built from 16 residues. The beta constant-region primer was an equimolar mix of two oligonucleotides covering TRBC1 and TRBC2. The ligated cDNA underwent four PCR rounds using SP2 and nested alpha and beta constant-region primers. Ligation attached a single-stranded oligonucleotide with a 12-nucleotide UMI and the SP2 primer to the cDNA 3' end. TCRdb reprocessed the UMI-ligation and nested PCR reads via MiXCR and lists one record per CDR3 protein. The data contain roughly 150,000 distinct CDR3 sequences, approximately 20% of them singletons. About this clonotype itself: Its antigen is unknown.

Study findings and constraints: Naive and memory subsets had different power law exponents for TCR abundance. Possibly reflecting memory cells re-expressing CD45RA, a few larger clonotypes occurred in naive repertoires, especially CD8.

The V gene is TRBV12-3 or TRBV12-4, the J gene TRBJ1-2, with 7 bases aligning to TRBD1. This TCR was recovered from a human donor in good health. The sample comprised naive CD8+ T cells from blood. CDR3 protein: CASSLSLGTANYGYTF. The CDR3, as DNA: TGTGCCAGCAGTTTAAGTCTCGGGACAGCAAACTATGGCTACACCTTC.